The clone carrying this T cell receptor (beta chain) was observed a single time. These data come from a study of blood T cell repertoires in COVID-19. Deletions cut 0 bases from V and 1 base from J, with 8 bases between. CDR1 is SGDLS and CDR2 is YYNGEE in the germline V gene. This CDR3 comprises 15 residues. Source study methods: From reference gene primer amplification, estimates of nucleated cell counts were derived. TCRdb's copy holds only in-frame clones and misses some; the assay was immunoSEQ multiplex PCR. The V and J calls and clone size are taken from that table; D and trimming were inferred from the DNA. The repertoire includes 250,000 to 400,000 clones, about 91% of them detected once, and 1.5% to 2% sits in the top ten.

The chain couples TRBV9 to TRBJ2-1; maybe TRBD2 (5 bases). Sequences were obtained from peripheral blood. This sequence was found in a woman younger than 45 with COVID-19, enrolled during active disease. The CDR3 DNA reads as TGTGCCAGCAGCGTAGTGGAGGCGTCCTACAATGAGCAGTTCTTC. Its translation: CASSVVEASYNEQFF.